Each of the 32 T cell receptor beta chains below was sequenced from the same sample in a study of early T cells in non-severe SARS-CoV-2 infection. TCRdb reprocessed the 5' RACE reads with MiXCR, giving one entry per CDR3 protein. Of roughly 70,000 distinct CDR3 sequences listed, approximately 13% are singletons. Input material: whole blood. These receptors were collected from an adult who was a healthcare worker with PCR-confirmed SARS-CoV-2 infection or an uninfected control (not recorded which).

In this sample, this clonotype turned up a few times. The V call is TRBV28, the J call TRBJ2-1; 8 bases agree with TRBD2. The V gene end was trimmed by 3 bases and the J gene end by 8 bases; junction bases not matched to a gene: 6. This CDR3 comprises 14 residues. CDR1 is MDHEN, CDR2 SYDVKM, per germline. The CDR3 spells CASSFGGGHYEQFF. DNA for the CDR3: TGTGCCAGCAGTTTTGGCGGGGGGCATTATGAGCAGTTCTTC. The full variable domain, in which reference TRBV28 and TRBJ2-1 provide the parts outside the CDR3, is DVKVTQSSRYLVKRTGEKVFLECVQDMDHENMFWYRQDPGLGLRLIYFSYDVKMKEKGDIPEGYSVSREKKERFSLILESASTNQTSMYLCASSFGGGHYEQFFGPGTRLTVL.

The CDR3 region has the DNA TGCAGTGCTAGAATACCCCGGGACGGATCCTACGAGCAGTACTTC. Amino acid sequence: CSARIPRDGSYEQYF. The gene calls are TRBV20-1 and TRBJ2-7, with D perhaps being TRBD1 or TRBD2 (5 bases each). Germline V gene lookup returns CDR1 DFQATT and CDR2 SNEGSKA (reference sequence). The CDR3 runs to 15 residues. Trimming removed 2 bases from V and 1 base from J, with 15 bases in between.

The chain is built from TRBV15 and TRBJ2-7, with D hard to call. There are 12 residues in the CDR3. With 0 bases removed from V and 6 bases from J, the gap between germline ends came to 6 bases. Germline loops: CDR1 LNHNV, CDR2 YYDKDF (reference sequence). Written as DNA, the CDR3 is TGTGCCACCAGCAGAGATGGAGTCGAGCAGTACTTC. Amino acid sequence: CATSRDGVEQYF. Together with reference TRBV15 and TRBJ2-7, the CDR3 gives the full variable domain: DAMVIQNPRYQVTQFGKPVTLSCSQTLNHNVMYWYQQKSSQAPKLLFHYYDKDFNNEADTPDNFQSRRPNTSFCFLDIRSPGLGDTAMYLCATSRDGVEQYFGPGTRLTVT.

Ten or more counts support this clonotype. The chain couples TRBV7-3 to TRBJ2-3; D possibly corresponds to TRBD1 (5 bases). CDR1 and CDR2 (germline): SGHTA, FQGTGA. CDR3 length: 14 residues. V shed 5 bases and J shed 6 bases, with 15 bases lying between them. Here the CDR3 reads CASSPWGAVDTQYF. In DNA form, the CDR3 reads TGTGCCAGCAGCCCCTGGGGCGCTGTGGATACGCAGTATTTT.

This clonotype occurred a few times. V and J are TRBV6-2 or TRBV6-3 and TRBJ2-7; D is unresolved. This CDR3 spans 12 amino acids. Germline values: CDR1 MNHEY, CDR2 SVGEGT. V was shortened by 5 bases and J by 3 bases, with 8 bases between the two germline ends. Written as DNA, the CDR3 is TGTGCCAGCAGTGACCTAGACTACGAGCAGTACTTC. Encoded protein: CASSDLDYEQYF.

This clonotype was recorded at least ten times. V is TRBV5-1 and J is TRBJ2-5; possibly TRBD1 for D (5 bases). Germline-derived CDR1 and CDR2 are SGHRS and YFSETQ. This CDR3 is 12 amino acids long. Trimming removed 4 bases from V and 2 bases from J, with 6 bases in between. The CDR3 DNA follows: TGCGCCAGCAGCAGGGGACAAGAGACCCAGTACTTC. Its protein is CASSRGQETQYF. The whole variable domain, filled in from reference TRBV5-1 and TRBJ2-5, reads KAGVTQTPRYLIKTRGQQVTLSCSPISGHRSVSWYQQTPGQGLQFLFEYFSETQRNKGNFPGRFSGRQFSNSRSEMNVSTLELGDSALYLCASSRGQETQYFGPGTRLLVL.

This clonotype has a count of ten or more. The chain is built from TRBV7-9 and TRBJ2-4; 7 nucleotides align to TRBD2. Per germline, CDR1 SEHNR and CDR2 FQNEAQ (reference sequence). There are 19 residues in the CDR3. Trimming cost V 2 bases and J 0 bases; bases outside gene matches: 13. The chain's CDR3 is CASSLSPSVAGVAKNIQYF. For the CDR3, the DNA is TGTGCCAGCAGCTTAAGCCCCAGCGTTGCGGGAGTAGCCAAAAACATTCAGTACTTC.

The sample holds a few counts of this clonotype. This chain uses TRBV5-1 with TRBJ2-2; 9 bases fit TRBD1. The germline V gene encodes CDR1 SGHRS and CDR2 YFSETQ. The V and J ends lost 0 bases and 5 bases, in that order; junction bases with no gene match: 8. The CDR3 runs 17 residues. In DNA form, the CDR3 reads TGCGCCAGCAGCTTGGTCCCAGTCGGGACAGGGACCGGGGAGCTGTTTTTT. Protein product: CASSLVPVGTGTGELFF.

This clonotype was seen at least ten times. The chain joins TRBV11-2 to TRBJ2-5, with D unresolved. Trimming left V 7 bases short and J 5 bases short, with 8 bases between. The CDR3 sequence is 11 residues long. CDR1 SGHAT and CDR2 FQNNGV come from the germline V gene. CDR3 bases: TGTGCCAGCACAAATACCGAGACCCAGTACTTC. Translated: CASTNTETQYF.

This clonotype has more than one count but fewer than ten. V usage is TRBV4-3 and J usage is TRBJ2-7; 7 nucleotides agree with TRBD2. This CDR3 spans 14 amino acids. Losses at the gene ends were 7 bases for V and 2 bases for J; bases not matched to a gene: 8. The V gene's germline CDR1 is LGHNA and CDR2 YSLEER. The CDR3 reads CASNKAGPPYEQYF. CDR3 DNA: TGCGCCAGCAATAAAGCGGGGCCACCCTACGAGCAGTACTTC.

The chain employs TRBV4-3 and TRBJ2-7; D not resolved. The V end was cut by 6 bases, the J end by 5 bases, with 17 bases between. Germline assignment: CDR1 LGHNA and CDR2 YSLEER. The CDR3 totals 14 residues. CDR3 nucleotide sequence: TGCGCCAGCAGTCACCTAGGTAGGCCCCACGAGCAGTACTTC. Translating gives CASSHLGRPHEQYF.

This clonotype was detected only a few times. The chain couples TRBV11-3 to TRBJ2-1; a possible D gene is TRBD1 (5 bases). V lost 3 bases and J 1 base, leaving 13 bases between the germline ends. Germline CDR1 reads SGHNT; CDR2 reads YENEEA. CDR3 length equals 16 residues. The CDR3 DNA is TGTGCCAGCAGCTTCGACAGCCTTCTTTCCTACAATGAGCAGTTCTTC. This gives the protein CASSFDSLLSYNEQFF.

This clonotype occurred many times. V usage is TRBV20-1 and J usage is TRBJ2-3; D ambiguous. The CDR3 is 13 amino acids. The germline V gene has CDR1 DFQATT and CDR2 SNEGSKA (reference sequence). V was pared by 0 bases and J by 7 bases, with 11 bases between. The CDR3 coding sequence is TGCAGTGCTAGAGATGGTTCGTTGAATACGCAGTATTTT. It encodes CSARDGSLNTQYF.

The gene calls are TRBV3-1 and TRBJ1-2; D is unresolved. V was shortened by 4 bases and J by 0 bases, with 15 bases between the two germline ends. CDR1 is LGHDT, CDR2 YNNKEL, per germline (reference sequence). The CDR3 runs to 16 residues. The CDR3 bases are TGTGCCAGCAGCCCCAGTCCGGGCGCACCTAACTATGGCTACACCTTC. Amino acid sequence: CASSPSPGAPNYGYTF.

This clonotype came up many times. The CDR3 sequence is CSGVRNNQPQHF. CDR3 bases: TGTTCCGGAGTTCGTAACAATCAGCCCCAGCATTTT. The chain combines TRBV21-1 with TRBJ1-5. TRBV21-1 is shown as a pseudogene. CDR3 length: 12 amino acids.

The genes are TRBV5-1 and TRBJ2-7; D is possibly TRBD1 (6 bases). Per germline, CDR1 SGHRS and CDR2 YFSETQ. Trimming took 0 bases from V and 2 from J, leaving 9 bases between them. The CDR3 has 14 amino acids. The CDR3 sequence: CASSLGQVTYEQYF. Here the CDR3 DNA reads TGCGCCAGCAGCTTGGGACAGGTTACCTACGAGCAGTACTTC.

A few counts support this clonotype. The V and J genes are TRBV7-9 and TRBJ2-3, with TRBD1 matching over 8 bases. This CDR3 region has 16 residues. Germline V gene data show CDR1 as SEHNR and CDR2 as FQNEAQ (reference sequence). The trim removed 2 bases at V and 5 bases at J, leaving 9 bases unmatched. The CDR3 protein is CASSLRGTGDRDTQYF. CDR3 nucleotides: TGTGCCAGCAGCTTACGTGGGACAGGAGACAGAGATACGCAGTATTTT.

This clonotype has at least ten counts. The rearrangement joins TRBV3-1 to TRBJ1-3, with D possibly matching TRBD1 (5 bases). Trimming left V 6 bases short and J 4 bases short, with 13 bases between. CDR1 LGHDT and CDR2 YNNKEL come from the germline V gene (reference sequence). This CDR3 has 14 residues. The CDR3 nucleotides read TGTGCCAGCAGAAAAGGGACTTACGGAAACACCATATATTTT. It encodes CASRKGTYGNTIYF.

This chain uses TRBV6-5 with TRBJ2-1, with 9 bases fitting TRBD2. With 5 bases clipped from V and 7 bases from J, the junction kept 12 bases outside the gene matches. Germline V gene data show CDR1 as MNHEY and CDR2 as SVGAGI. The CDR3 consists of 16 residues. The CDR3 is CASSPPGLALGNEQFF. As DNA, the CDR3 is TGTGCCAGCAGTCCTCCGGGACTAGCCCTCGGGAATGAGCAGTTCTTC.

This chain uses TRBV5-1 with TRBJ2-3; 7 bases are a match to TRBD1. The V gene end was trimmed by 2 bases and the J gene end by 4 bases; junction bases not matched to a gene: 7. Germline V gene data show CDR1 as SGHRS and CDR2 as YFSETQ. This CDR3 has 15 amino acids. CDR3 sequence reads: CASSLNDRAADTQYF. CDR3 DNA: TGCGCCAGCAGCTTAAATGACAGGGCTGCAGATACGCAGTATTTT.

This clonotype was seen a handful of times. The J gene is TRBJ1-2, the V gene TRBV6-6; 12 bases are a match to TRBD1. This CDR3 is 15 amino acids long. Germline values: CDR1 MNHNY, CDR2 SVGAGI (reference sequence). The J segment lost 7 bases and the V segment lost 2 bases, leaving 5 bases of the junction unmatched. CDR3 sequence reads: CASSYPGQGASGYTF. Here the CDR3 DNA reads TGTGCCAGCAGTTACCCGGGACAGGGGGCCAGTGGCTACACCTTC.

There are many counts of this clonotype. The rearrangement uses TRBV9 and TRBJ2-5, with D tentatively TRBD2 (6 bases). CDR1 and CDR2 (germline): SGDLS, YYNGEE. Trimming left V 4 bases short and J 1 base short, with 11 bases between. This CDR3 is built from 14 residues. The CDR3, as DNA: TGTGCCAGCAGCATCTCGGGACTCCAAGAGACCCAGTACTTC. Its protein product is CASSISGLQETQYF.

This clonotype was counted ten times or more. CDR3 region: CASTISSPGNTIYF. In DNA form, the CDR3 reads TGTGCCAGCACCATATCTAGTCCCGGAAACACCATATATTTT. The genes are TRBV7-8 and TRBJ1-3; D remains ambiguous. Deletions cut 7 bases from V and 4 bases from J, with 14 bases between. This CDR3 is 14 amino acids long. The germline gives CDR1 SGHVS, CDR2 FQNEAQ. Supplemented by reference TRBV7-8 and TRBJ1-3, the full variable domain reads GAGVSQSPRYKVAKRGQDVALRCDPISGHVSLFWYQQALGQGPEFLTYFQNEAQLDKSGLPSDRFFAERPEGSVSTLKIQRTQQEDSAVYLCASTISSPGNTIYFGEGSWLTVV.

In this sample, this clonotype turned up many times. The chain carries TRBV4-1 and TRBJ1-5; tentative D call: TRBD1 (5 bases). The germline V gene encodes CDR1 MGHRA and CDR2 YSYEKL. The germline V and J ends were trimmed by 1 base and 2 bases, with 6 bases remaining between them. This CDR3 contains 14 residues. The CDR3 loop is CASSQVGGNQPQHF. CDR3 in DNA: TGCGCCAGCAGCCAAGTAGGGGGCAATCAGCCCCAGCATTTT.

At least ten counts were recorded for this clonotype. This chain uses TRBV29-1 with TRBJ2-7; 15 bases agree with TRBD2. This CDR3 contains 16 residues. CDR1 SQVTM and CDR2 ANQGSEA come from the germline V gene. V lost 6 bases and J lost 0; bases outside the gene matches: 6. The CDR3 sequence is CSVKGTSGGSSYEQYF. CDR3 bases: TGCAGCGTAAAGGGGACTAGCGGGGGGTCCTCCTACGAGCAGTACTTC.

The chain employs TRBV29-1 and TRBJ1-1; the match to TRBD1 covers 7 bases. The CDR3 consists of 15 residues. With V trimmed by 4 bases and J by 5 bases, 13 bases remained unmatched. Germline assignment: CDR1 SQVTM and CDR2 ANQGSEA. The CDR3 loop is CSVARGTEGLTEAFF. As DNA, the CDR3 is TGCAGCGTTGCCAGGGGGACAGAGGGGTTGACTGAAGCTTTCTTT.

This clonotype was seen more than once but under ten times. This rearrangement joins TRBV5-6 to TRBJ1-6; tentatively, D is TRBD1 (6 bases). Germline V gives CDR1 SGHDT, CDR2 YYEEEE. CDR3 length: 14 residues. V lost 4 bases and J 8 bases, leaving 13 bases between the germline ends. The CDR3 bases are TGTGCCAGCAGCGCTACAGGGCTCGATTCACCCCTCCACTTT. It codes for CASSATGLDSPLHF.

This clonotype was counted many times. The chain combines TRBV20-1 with TRBJ1-5; no clear D gene. The CDR3 consists of 16 residues. Trimming left V 3 bases short and J 3 bases short, with 18 bases between. Germline V CDR1 and CDR2: DFQATT, SNEGSKA (reference sequence). CDR3 in amino acids: CSARYGYNWDNQPQHF. CDR3 sequence (DNA): TGCAGTGCTAGGTACGGATATAACTGGGACAATCAGCCCCAGCATTTT.

The CDR3 sequence is CASRVTSGSGEQYF. The CDR3 region has the DNA TGTGCCAGTAGAGTGACTAGCGGGAGTGGCGAGCAGTACTTC. V and J are TRBV19 and TRBJ2-7, with TRBD2 matching 12 bases. The germline CDR1 and CDR2 sequences are LNHDA and SQIVND (reference sequence). The CDR3 sequence is 14 residues long. The V gene end was trimmed by 6 bases and the J gene end by 6 bases; junction bases not matched to a gene: 6.

The V call is TRBV18, the J call TRBJ2-5, with D unclear. This CDR3 has 12 residues. V was pared by 3 bases and J by 5 bases, with 7 bases between. Per germline, CDR1 KGHSH and CDR2 LQKENI. The CDR3 bases are TGTGCCAGCTCACCGCAGGAGGAGACCCAGTACTTC. It is translated as CASSPQEETQYF. Full variable domain (rest looked up from reference TRBV18 and TRBJ2-5): NAGVMQNPRHLVRRRGQEARLRCSPMKGHSHVYWYRQLPEEGLKFMVYLQKENIIDESGMPKERFSAEFPKEGPSILRIQQVVRGDSAAYFCASSPQEETQYFGPGTRLLVL.

This clonotype has a handful of counts. The chain joins TRBV27 to TRBJ2-5; the D is unclear. The CDR3 is 12 residues long. Germline CDR1 MNHEY, CDR2 SMNVEV (reference sequence). V lost 7 bases and J 1 base, leaving 7 bases between the germline ends. The CDR3 spells CASKIFQETQYF. The CDR3 DNA sequence: TGTGCCAGCAAGATATTCCAAGAGACCCAGTACTTC.

CDR3 sequence (DNA): TGCGCCAGCAGCTCCGATTCGGGGACAGTCTACGAGCAGTACTTC. This encodes CASSSDSGTVYEQYF. The chain is built from TRBV5-1 and TRBJ2-7; 7 bases are shared with TRBD1. The CDR3 contains 15 residues. The junction had 9 bases not matched to a gene; V was cut back by 3 bases and J by 3 bases. Germline lookup yields CDR1 SGHRS and CDR2 YFSETQ.